Below are 14 T cell receptor beta chains sequenced from a single sample in a study of follicular helper T cells after annual influenza vaccination. Assay used: immunoSEQ multiplex PCR; TCRdb lists only in-frame clones, some missing. The table has 9,500 or so clones, around 86% seen once. Time point of the sample: 2015-2016 season, 7 days after influenza vaccination. This specimen was CXCR5+ CD38- circulating T follicular helper cells from blood, taken 7 days after influenza vaccination. Subset indicated: circulating Tfh, non-naive CD4+CXCR5+PD-1+ (ICOS+CD38+ or ICOS-CD38-). The source of these receptors is an adult who received the influenza vaccine.

The gene calls are TRBV28 and TRBJ1-5; TRBD1 matches at 7 bases. V shed 2 bases and J 1 base; nucleotides not matched to a gene: 14. This CDR3 is 19 amino acids long. Germline CDR1 is MDHEN and CDR2 is SYDVKM. CDR3 amino acids: CASSLQYRGSPFSNQPQHF. DNA of the CDR3: TGTGCCAGCAGTTTACAGTACAGGGGATCCCCATTCAGCAATCAGCCCCAGCATTTT.

This chain joins TRBV7-2 and TRBJ2-4; 7 bases fit TRBD1. V was clipped by 5 bases and J by 2 bases; unmatched bases: 12. CDR1 and CDR2 (germline): SGHTA, FQGNSA. The length of the CDR3 is 17 residues. The DNA of the CDR3 is TGTGCCAGCAGCCCGAGGACAGGAGCTTATTCCAAAAACATTCAGTACTTC. This codes for CASSPRTGAYSKNIQYF.

This clone was observed a handful of times. This chain joins TRBV25-1 and TRBJ1-6, with 7 bases lining up with TRBD1. CDR1 is MGHDK, CDR2 SYGVNS, per germline. This CDR3 has 18 residues. Trimming at V came to 3 bases and at J to 7 bases, leaving 15 bases not matched to a gene. The CDR3 loop reads CASSDSGAGGRWNSPLHF. The CDR3, as DNA: TGTGCCAGCAGTGATTCTGGTGCAGGGGGGAGATGGAATTCACCCCTCCACTTT.

The rearrangement joins TRBV7-2 to TRBJ2-5, with D unclear. V was clipped by 3 bases and J by 4 bases, with 9 bases between them. The CDR3 sequence is 13 residues long. Germline CDR1 and CDR2: SGHTA and FQGNSA. CDR3 region: CASSFGVGETQYF. The CDR3 region has the DNA TGTGCCAGCAGCTTCGGCGTTGGAGAGACCCAGTACTTC.

This sequence joins TRBV9 and TRBJ1-3; perhaps TRBD1 as D (5 bases). The CDR3 is made up of 17 amino acids. Germline lookup yields CDR1 SGDLS and CDR2 YYNGEE. Deletions cut 3 bases from V and 4 bases from J, with 20 bases between. CDR3 DNA sequence: TGTGCCAGCAGCGCCACAGGACTTTTTATGCGGGGAAACACCATATATTTT. It codes for CASSATGLFMRGNTIYF.

V usage is TRBV16 and J usage is TRBJ1-5, with D uncertain. CDR3 length equals 14 residues. V was trimmed by 3 bases and J by 0 bases, leaving 6 bases between them. Per the germline V gene, CDR1 is KGHSY and CDR2 is FQNENV. The CDR3 is CASSQSNSNQPQHF. CDR3 DNA: TGTGCCAGCAGCCAGAGTAATAGCAATCAGCCCCAGCATTTT. The full variable domain, rest sourced from reference TRBV16 and TRBJ1-5, is GEEVAQTPKHLVRGEGQKAKLYCAPIKGHSYVFWYQQVLKNEFKFLISFQNENVFDETGMPKERFSAKCLPNSPCSLEIQATKLEDSAVYFCASSQSNSNQPQHFGDGTRLSIL.

This rearrangement joins TRBV19 to TRBJ2-1, with a tentative D call TRBD2 (6 bases). This CDR3 is built from 15 residues. Per germline, CDR1 LNHDA and CDR2 SQIVND (reference sequence). The ends were cut back, 4 bases at V and 2 bases at J, with 12 bases in the middle. The CDR3 protein is CASSTTRGPYNEQFF. CDR3 sequence (DNA): TGTGCCAGTAGTACGACTAGGGGCCCCTACAATGAGCAGTTCTTC.

The chain recombines TRBV28 with TRBJ1-2; 10 bases are shared with TRBD1. CDR3 length: 16 residues. The V and J ends lost 7 bases and 8 bases, in that order; junction bases with no gene match: 16. The V gene's germline CDR1 is MDHEN and CDR2 SYDVKM. CDR3 region: CASNSGTGETPRGYTF. The CDR3 bases are TGTGCCAGCAACTCCGGGACAGGGGAAACGCCACGGGGCTACACCTTC.

This rearrangement joins TRBV6-6 to TRBJ2-7; tentatively, D is TRBD1 (6 bases). This CDR3 is built from 13 residues. Germline V gene sequence: CDR1 MNHNY, CDR2 SVGAGI (reference sequence). V shed 6 bases and J shed 0 bases, with 9 bases lying between them. The CDR3: CASRHRDSYEQYF. CDR3 DNA: TGTGCCAGCAGACACAGGGACTCCTACGAGCAGTACTTC.

The CDR3 here is CASSALRAGGPREQYF. CDR3 coding DNA: TGTGCCAGCAGTGCCCTCCGAGCGGGGGGGCCCCGAGAGCAGTACTTC. V and J are TRBV28 and TRBJ2-7, with TRBD2 matching 10 bases. Germline loops: CDR1 MDHEN, CDR2 SYDVKM. The CDR3 contains 16 residues. V lost 5 bases to trimming and J lost 7 bases; unmatched junction nucleotides: 14.

The chain's CDR3 is CASSSLDDYEQYF. CDR3 nucleotide sequence: TGTGCCAGCAGCAGTCTAGATGACTACGAGCAGTACTTC. J is TRBJ2-7 and V is TRBV2; unclear D gene. This CDR3 contains 13 residues. Trimming took 6 bases from V and 3 from J, leaving 12 bases between them. Per germline, CDR1 SNHLY and CDR2 FYNNEI. Full variable domain (rest looked up from reference TRBV2 and TRBJ2-7): EPEVTQTPSHQVTQMGQEVILRCVPISNHLYFYWYRQILGQKVEFLVSFYNNEISEKSEIFDDQFSVERPDGSNFTLKIRSTKLEDSAMYFCASSSLDDYEQYFGPGTRLTVT.

The chain carries TRBV5-5 and TRBJ1-4; TRBD1 matches 7 bases. CDR3 size: 16 residues. The V gene's germline CDR1 is SGHKS and CDR2 YYEKEE (reference sequence). Losses at the gene ends were 4 bases for V and 6 bases for J; bases not matched to a gene: 12. CDR3 protein: CASSPTPGQPDEKLFF. Here the CDR3 DNA reads TGTGCCAGCAGCCCCACCCCGGGACAGCCTGATGAAAAACTGTTTTTT. Using reference TRBV5-5 and TRBJ1-4 for the parts outside the CDR3, the full variable domain is DAGVTQSPTHLIKTRGQQVTLRCSPISGHKSVSWYQQVLGQGPQFIFQYYEKEERGRGNFPDRFSARQFPNYSSELNVNALLLGDSALYLCASSPTPGQPDEKLFFGSGTQLSVL.

This clone appeared a few times. CDR3 protein: CASSIPTGANYGYTF. Written as DNA, the CDR3 is TGTGCCAGTAGTATCCCCACAGGTGCTAACTATGGCTACACCTTC. This chain connects TRBV19 to TRBJ1-2; perhaps TRBD1 as D (5 bases). The CDR3 loop spans 15 amino acids. In germline, CDR1 is LNHDA, CDR2 SQIVND (reference sequence). The V and J ends lost 3 bases and 0 bases respectively, with 11 bases between them.

The V gene is TRBV4-3, the J gene TRBJ1-3, with D possibly being TRBD1 (5 bases). The V and J ends lost 5 bases and 2 bases respectively, with 13 bases between them. Germline V gene sequence: CDR1 LGHNA, CDR2 YSLEER. The CDR3 spans 15 residues. The CDR3 nucleotides are TGCGCCAGCAGCAAACAGGTGTCCCCTGGAAACACCATATATTTT. Residues: CASSKQVSPGNTIYF.